This TCR beta chain was observed in a study of glioma-infiltrating T cells. Study observations and caveats: Only very few CDR3 sequences appeared in both tissue and blood.

V lost 5 bases to trimming and J lost 11 bases; unmatched junction nucleotides: 8. CDR1 SNHLY and CDR2 FYNNEI come from the germline V gene. The CDR3 loop spans 15 amino acids. Using RNA template, CDR3s of TCR alpha and beta were amplified with iRepertoire arm-PCR. Tissue mRNA or PBMC total RNA, roughly 100-400 ng, went into one-step reverse transcription and amplification. A single record per CDR3 protein comes from TCRdb applying MiXCR to the multiplex PCR reads. The sample carries 9,500 to 12,000 distinct CDR3 sequences, around three fifths recorded once. About this clonotype itself: Its matching antigen is unknown.

This receptor was taken from a human donor with low-grade glioma or glioblastoma, undergoing nonglioma brain surgery, or in good health (not recorded which). The chain is built from TRBV2 and TRBJ2-1; 14 bases line up with TRBD2. The sequenced material came from glioma tissue, nonneoplastic brain tissue, or PBMCs (not recorded which). The CDR3 nucleotides read TGTGCCAGCAGTCAACCGGGACTAGCGGGAGCGCAGCAGTTCTTC. Its protein product is CASSQPGLAGAQQFF.